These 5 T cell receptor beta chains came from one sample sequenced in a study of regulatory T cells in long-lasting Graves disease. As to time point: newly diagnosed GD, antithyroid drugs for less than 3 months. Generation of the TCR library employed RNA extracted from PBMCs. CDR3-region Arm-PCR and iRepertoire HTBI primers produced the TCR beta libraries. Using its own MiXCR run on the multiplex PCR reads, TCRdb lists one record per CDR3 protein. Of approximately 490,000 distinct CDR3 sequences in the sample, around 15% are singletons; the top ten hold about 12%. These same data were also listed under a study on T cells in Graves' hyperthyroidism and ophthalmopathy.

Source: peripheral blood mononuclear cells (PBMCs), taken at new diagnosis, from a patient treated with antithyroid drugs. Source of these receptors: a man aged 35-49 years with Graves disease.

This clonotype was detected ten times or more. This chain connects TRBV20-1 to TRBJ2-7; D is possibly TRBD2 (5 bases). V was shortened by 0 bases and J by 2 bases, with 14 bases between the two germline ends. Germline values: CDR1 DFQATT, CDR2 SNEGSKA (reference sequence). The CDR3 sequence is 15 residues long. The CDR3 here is CSARDPRTEAYEQYF. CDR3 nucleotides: TGCAGTGCTAGAGATCCGAGGACGGAGGCCTACGAGCAGTACTTC.

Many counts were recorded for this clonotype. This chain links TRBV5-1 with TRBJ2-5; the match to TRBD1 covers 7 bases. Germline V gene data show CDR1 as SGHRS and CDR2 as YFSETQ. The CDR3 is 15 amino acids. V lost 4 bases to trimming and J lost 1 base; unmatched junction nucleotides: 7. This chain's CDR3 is CASSPVQGSQETQYF. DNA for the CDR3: TGCGCCAGCAGCCCGGTACAGGGGTCCCAAGAGACCCAGTACTTC.

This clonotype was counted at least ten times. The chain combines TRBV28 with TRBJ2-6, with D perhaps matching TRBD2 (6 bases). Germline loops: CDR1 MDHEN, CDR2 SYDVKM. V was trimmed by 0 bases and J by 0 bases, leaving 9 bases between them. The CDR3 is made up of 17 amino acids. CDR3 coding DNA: TGTGCCAGCAGTTTATGGTCCGGGGGCTCTGGGGCCAACGTCCTGACTTTC. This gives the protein CASSLWSGGSGANVLTF.

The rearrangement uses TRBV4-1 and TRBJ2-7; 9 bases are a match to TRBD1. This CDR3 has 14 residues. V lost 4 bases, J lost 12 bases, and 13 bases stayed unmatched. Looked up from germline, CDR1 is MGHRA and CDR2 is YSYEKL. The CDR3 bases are TGCGCCAGCAGCCCCGGGACAGGGAACCTACGAGGGTACTTC. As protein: CASSPGTGNLRGYF.

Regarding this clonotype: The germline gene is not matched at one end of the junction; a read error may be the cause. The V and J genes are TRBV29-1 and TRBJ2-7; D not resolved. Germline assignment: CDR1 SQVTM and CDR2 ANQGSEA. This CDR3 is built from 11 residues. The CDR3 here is CSVELASKVHF. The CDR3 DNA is TGCAGCGTTGAATTGGCTAGTAAGGTACACTTC.